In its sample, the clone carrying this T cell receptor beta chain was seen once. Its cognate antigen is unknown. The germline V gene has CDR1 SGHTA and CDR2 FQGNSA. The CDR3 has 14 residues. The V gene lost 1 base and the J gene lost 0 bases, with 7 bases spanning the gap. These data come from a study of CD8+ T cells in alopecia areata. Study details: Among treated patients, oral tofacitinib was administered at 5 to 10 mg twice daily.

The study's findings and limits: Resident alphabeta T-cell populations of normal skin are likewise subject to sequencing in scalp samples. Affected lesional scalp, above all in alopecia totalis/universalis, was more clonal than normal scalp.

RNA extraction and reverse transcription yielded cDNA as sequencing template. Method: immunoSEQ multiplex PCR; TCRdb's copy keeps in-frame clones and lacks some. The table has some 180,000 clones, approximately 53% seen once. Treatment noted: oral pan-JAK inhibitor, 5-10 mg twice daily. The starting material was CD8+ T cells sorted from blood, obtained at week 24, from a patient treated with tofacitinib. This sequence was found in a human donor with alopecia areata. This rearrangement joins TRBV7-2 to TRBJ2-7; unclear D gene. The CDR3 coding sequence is TGTGCCAGCAGCTTAGGCCCCAGCTCCTACGAGCAGTACTTC. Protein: CASSLGPSSYEQYF.